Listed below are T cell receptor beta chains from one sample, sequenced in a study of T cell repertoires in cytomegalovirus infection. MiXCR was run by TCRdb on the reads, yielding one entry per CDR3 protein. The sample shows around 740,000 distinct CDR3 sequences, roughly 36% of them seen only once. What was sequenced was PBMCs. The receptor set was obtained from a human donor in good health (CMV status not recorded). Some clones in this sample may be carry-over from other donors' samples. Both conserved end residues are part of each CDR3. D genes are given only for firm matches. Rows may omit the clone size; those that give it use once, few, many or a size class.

CSASRGRTDTQYF TGCAGTGCTAGCAGGGGGCGAACAGATACGCAGTATTTT TRBV20-1 13 . TRBJ2-3 TRBD1
CSARADNEQFF TGCAGTGCTAGAGCGGACAATGAGCAGTTCTTC TRBV20-1 11 many TRBJ2-1 .
CASSWTPFLGGPHNEQYF TGTGCCAGCAGTTGGACTCCCTTCCTCGGGGGACCCCACAACGAGCAGTACTTC TRBV28 18 . TRBJ2-7 .
CASLGGDRGSETQYF TGTGCCAGTCTTGGGGGGGACAGGGGATCGGAGACCCAGTACTTC TRBV28 15 . TRBJ2-5 TRBD1
CASSPWTATNYGYTF TGTGCCAGCAGCCCTTGGACAGCGACTAACTATGGCTACACCTTC TRBV7-2 15 few TRBJ1-2 .
CASSLGQYGNEQFF TGTGCCAGCAGCTTAGGCCAGTATGGCAATGAGCAGTTCTTC TRBV7-8 14 few TRBJ2-1 .
CASSSFTGELFF TGTGCCAGCAGCTCCTTCACCGGGGAGCTGTTTTTT TRBV7-2 12 many TRBJ2-2 .
CASSRDRGSHQPQHF TGTGCCAGTAGCAGGGACAGGGGGTCACATCAGCCCCAGCATTTT TRBV19 15 . TRBJ1-5 TRBD1
CATSPRRDRGRFGQPQHF TGTGCCACCAGCCCTCGAAGGGACAGGGGGAGATTCGGCCAGCCCCAGCATTTT TRBV15 18 many TRBJ1-5 TRBD1
CASSPDRGSYQPQHF TGTGCCAGCTCCCCAGACAGGGGATCCTATCAGCCCCAGCATTTT TRBV28 15 few TRBJ1-5 TRBD1
CASSDRRTSLTDTQYF TGTGCCAGCAGCGACCGTAGGACTAGCCTCACAGATACGCAGTATTTT TRBV28 16 once TRBJ2-3 TRBD2
CASSAISRDNYGYTF TGTGCCAGCAGTGCTATATCGAGGGATAACTATGGCTACACCTTC TRBV6-1 15 . TRBJ1-2 .
CATSQGPMFNYGYTF TGTGCCACCAGTCAGGGACCGATGTTTAACTATGGCTACACCTTC TRBV28 15 few TRBJ1-2 .
CASSFFGGSYGYTF TGTGCCAGCAGTTTTTTTGGGGGTTCCTATGGCTACACCTTC TRBV28 14 . TRBJ1-2 .
CSARVEPETKYF TGCAGTGCTAGAGTTGAACCGGAGACCAAGTACTTC TRBV20-1 12 . TRBJ2-5 .
CASSSSDWRDNEQYF TGTGCCAGCAGCTCCTCAGACTGGAGAGACAATGAGCAGTACTTC TRBV11-3 15 . TRBJ2-7 .
CASSLSGGEKVNEQFF TGTGCCAGCAGCCTGAGCGGGGGGGAAAAAGTCAATGAGCAGTTCTTC TRBV27 16 few TRBJ2-1 TRBD2
CASSRGTSDNEQFF TGTGCCAGCAGCCGCGGGACTAGTGACAATGAGCAGTTCTTC TRBV7-6 14 many TRBJ2-1 TRBD2
CASRHPGQPTGELFF TGTGCCAGTCGACACCCGGGACAGCCCACCGGGGAGCTGTTTTTT TRBV28 15 few TRBJ2-2 TRBD1
CASSQEATSGGSDTQYF TGCGCCAGCAGCCAAGAAGCAACTAGCGGGGGCTCAGATACGCAGTATTTT TRBV4-1 17 . TRBJ2-3 TRBD2
CASSLEDGIKGSQPQHF TGTGCCAGCAGCTTAGAAGATGGGATAAAGGGCAGTCAGCCCCAGCATTTT TRBV7-8 17 . TRBJ1-5 .
CASSYGGLYNEQFF TGTGCCAGCAGTTACGGCGGCCTCTACAATGAGCAGTTCTTC TRBV6-2/TRBV6-3 14 . TRBJ2-1 .
CASSLDLIGNTEAFF TGTGCCAGCAGCTTAGATCTCATAGGTAACACTGAAGCTTTCTTT TRBV11-2 15 . TRBJ1-1 .
CASSQDAGNSGNTIYF TGTGCCAGCAGCCAAGACGCCGGGAACTCTGGAAACACCATATATTTT TRBV3-1 16 few TRBJ1-3 .
CSARDPLAGNNEQFF TGCAGTGCTAGAGATCCCCTAGCGGGTAACAATGAGCAGTTCTTC TRBV20-1 15 . TRBJ2-1 TRBD2
CASSGQRTGSSYGYTF TGTGCCAGCAGTGGACAAAGGACAGGGAGTTCCTATGGCTACACCTTC TRBV28 16 many TRBJ1-2 TRBD1
CASSTRGRTEETQYF TGTGCCAGTAGTACCAGGGGGAGGACCGAAGAGACCCAGTACTTC TRBV19 15 . TRBJ2-5 .
CSARSGGVYEQYF TGCAGTGCTAGATCAGGTGGCGTCTACGAGCAGTACTTC TRBV20-1 13 . TRBJ2-7 .
CASSQDSDGRELFF TGCGCCAGCAGCCAAGATTCGGACGGTAGGGAGCTGTTTTTT TRBV4-1 14 few TRBJ2-2 .
CSSRLGGQVHEQFF TGTTCCAGCAGGTTGGGAGGCCAGGTCCATGAGCAGTTCTTC TRBV7-2 14 . TRBJ2-1 .
CATSRGGNRNTEAFF TGTGCCACCAGCAGAGGTGGGAACAGGAACACTGAAGCTTTCTTT TRBV15 15 many TRBJ1-1 .
CASSRRQGTEAFF TGTGCCAGCAGTAGACGACAGGGCACTGAAGCTTTCTTT TRBV12-3/TRBV12-4 13 . TRBJ1-1 TRBD1
CASSPTSEETQYF TGTGCCAGCAGTCCAACTAGCGAAGAGACCCAGTACTTC TRBV28 13 . TRBJ2-5 TRBD2
CSAKPPQGASGNEQFF TGCAGTGCCAAGCCTCCACAGGGGGCGTCTGGGAATGAGCAGTTCTTC TRBV20-1 16 . TRBJ2-1 TRBD1
CASSVGASLEEKLFF TGTGCCAGCAGCGTAGGGGCCTCGCTCGAGGAAAAACTGTTTTTT TRBV9 15 . TRBJ1-4 .
CSAVFLAGGSYNEQFF TGCAGTGCTGTGTTCCTAGCGGGGGGATCCTACAATGAGCAGTTCTTC TRBV20-1 16 many TRBJ2-1 TRBD2
CASSTHGDGAYEQYF TGTGCCAGTAGTACCCACGGGGACGGAGCCTACGAGCAGTACTTC TRBV19 15 few TRBJ2-7 .
CASSLTGGGQGAYGYTF TGTGCCAGCAGCTTAACCGGGGGAGGGCAGGGGGCGTATGGCTACACCTTC TRBV7-8 17 once TRBJ1-2 TRBD1
CASSQVGTGELFF TGTGCCAGCAGCCAAGTTGGTACCGGGGAGCTGTTTTTT TRBV3-1 13 . TRBJ2-2 .
CASSLPGLAGTYNEQFF TGTGCCAGCAGTTTACCCGGACTAGCGGGGACCTACAATGAGCAGTTCTTC TRBV28 17 few TRBJ2-1 TRBD2
CASSPQDRGNNEQFF TGTGCCAGCAGCCCTCAGGACAGGGGGAACAATGAGCAGTTCTTC TRBV7-6 15 many TRBJ2-1 TRBD1
CASSSQPRANNSPLHF TGTGCCAGCAGCTCCCAGCCGAGGGCGAACAACTCACCCCTCCACTTT TRBV5-6 16 few TRBJ1-6 .